These 3 T cell receptor beta chains share one sample of origin, sequenced in a study of response to subunit inactivated influenza vaccine. TCRdb reprocessed the RT-PCR reads via MiXCR and lists one record per CDR3 protein. The sample lists 500,000 or so distinct CDR3 sequences, 16% occurring once. This material consisted of CD4+ T cells sorted from PBMCs, taken around 2 years after vaccination. The source of these receptors is a man aged 50-75 years who received an inactivated influenza vaccine.

This clonotype was found a few times. The chain uses TRBV28 and TRBJ2-1; 7 bases map to TRBD1. This CDR3 has 16 amino acids. Germline trimming cut 6 bases from V and 2 bases from J; bases unmatched to any gene: 10. Looked up from germline, CDR1 is MDHEN and CDR2 is SYDVKM. The CDR3 DNA sequence: TGTGCCAGCAGAGCCGGGACAGAATCACCCTACAATGAGCAGTTCTTC. Protein: CASRAGTESPYNEQFF.

This clonotype was detected only a few times. The chain has TRBV20-1 and TRBJ1-6, with D perhaps TRBD1 (6 bases). Germline V lookup: CDR1 DFQATT, CDR2 SNEGSKA (reference sequence). V was cut by 6 bases and J by 4 bases, with 16 bases left in between. This CDR3 contains 15 residues. The CDR3 here is CSATDSSLYNSPLHF. The CDR3 nucleotides are TGCAGTGCCACGGACAGCTCCCTGTATAATTCACCCCTCCACTTT.

This clonotype was detected a few times. This chain connects TRBV7-2 to TRBJ1-5; a possible D gene is TRBD1 (6 bases). Trimming stripped 3 bases from V and 2 bases from J, with 17 bases between. Germline assignment: CDR1 SGHTA and CDR2 FQGNSA. The CDR3 covers 17 residues. CDR3 protein: CASSLRWEDSRNQPQHF. The CDR3 nucleotides read TGTGCCAGCAGCTTGCGTTGGGAGGACAGTCGCAATCAGCCCCAGCATTTT.